A selection of T cell receptor beta chains follows, all from one sample in a study of vaccination and CD4 T cells after COVID-19. TCRdb passed the PCR reads through MiXCR, listing each CDR3 protein once. The sample yields around 19,000 distinct CDR3 sequences, around 45% seen once. The antigens for these receptors are not known. The specimen was CD4+ T cells from blood, cultured in vitro. These receptors were collected from a human donor who had recovered from COVID-19. Both conserved end residues are part of each CDR3. The D gene is left open where the match is weak. Clone size is stated in some rows and not others, as once, few, many or a class when expanded.

V: TRBV19
D: NA
J: TRBJ2-1
size: NA
CDR3: CASSIDPRSTRGRSSYNEQFF
DNA: TGTGCCAGTAGTATAGATCCTAGGTCGACAAGGGGCCGGAGCTCCTACAATGAGCAGTTCTTC

V: TRBV6-5
D: NA
J: TRBJ1-1
size: few
CDR3: CASSYSSGGASTEAFF
DNA: TGTGCCAGCAGTTACTCGAGTGGGGGCGCGAGCACTGAAGCTTTCTTT

V: TRBV11-2
D: NA
J: TRBJ2-2
size: medium-sized
CDR3: CASIPTDSSNTGELFF
DNA: TGTGCCAGCATCCCCACCGACTCGTCGAACACCGGGGAGCTGTTTTTT

V: TRBV19
D: TRBD1
J: TRBJ2-4
size: once
CDR3: CASSNGQGIAKNIQYF
DNA: TGTGCCAGTAGTAACGGACAGGGCATAGCCAAAAACATTCAGTACTTC

V: TRBV18
D: TRBD1
J: TRBJ1-2
size: NA
CDR3: CASSPQHRGDGYTF
DNA: TGTGCCAGCTCACCACAACACAGGGGCGATGGCTACACCTTC

V: TRBV4-1
D: NA
J: TRBJ1-2
size: once
CDR3: CASSQGDRSNYGYTF
DNA: TGCGCCAGCAGCCAAGGGGACCGCTCTAACTATGGCTACACCTTC

V: TRBV7-8
D: NA
J: TRBJ1-6
size: few
CDR3: CASSQREQNSPLHF
DNA: TGTGCCAGCAGCCAGAGGGAACAGAATTCACCCCTCCACTTT

V: TRBV27
D: TRBD2
J: TRBJ2-1
size: few
CDR3: CASSFDWRDRASGRALSNEQFF
DNA: TGTGCCAGCAGTTTCGATTGGAGGGATAGGGCTAGCGGGCGAGCTCTCTCAAATGAGCAGTTCTTC

V: TRBV6-5
D: NA
J: TRBJ1-1
size: few
CDR3: CASSYSQLSNTEAFF
DNA: TGTGCCAGCAGTTACTCGCAGCTATCGAACACTGAAGCTTTCTTT

V: TRBV7-6
D: NA
J: TRBJ2-2
size: few
CDR3: CASSFSAEVTGELFF
DNA: TGTGCCAGCAGCTTTTCAGCGGAAGTAACCGGGGAGCTGTTTTTT

V: TRBV19
D: TRBD2
J: TRBJ2-5
size: NA
CDR3: CASSSGGGSLAQYF
DNA: TGTGCCAGTAGTTCGGGCGGGGGTTCGTTGGCCCAGTACTTC

V: TRBV2
D: NA
J: TRBJ1-2
size: few
CDR3: CASTATNYGYTF
DNA: TGTGCCAGCACGGCGACTAACTATGGCTACACCTTC

V: TRBV24-1
D: TRBD1
J: TRBJ1-5
size: NA
CDR3: CATSQTGFNQPQHF
DNA: TGTGCCACCAGCCAGACAGGGTTCAATCAGCCCCAGCATTTT

V: TRBV5-4
D: TRBD1
J: TRBJ1-6
size: once
CDR3: CASSSYTGASYNSPLHF
DNA: TGTGCCAGCAGCTCCTACACAGGGGCTTCCTATAATTCACCCCTCCACTTT

V: TRBV5-1
D: NA
J: TRBJ2-7
size: NA
CDR3: CASSRGAEQYF
DNA: TGCGCCAGCAGCCGCGGGGCCGAGCAGTACTTC

V: TRBV7-2
D: NA
J: TRBJ1-1
size: NA
CDR3: CASSSRSATEAFF
DNA: TGTGCCAGCAGCTCCCGGAGCGCCACTGAAGCTTTCTTT

V: TRBV7-2
D: NA
J: TRBJ2-3
size: once
CDR3: CASSFRRADTQYF
DNA: TGTGCCAGCAGCTTCCGGAGGGCAGATACGCAGTATTTT

V: TRBV6-1
D: NA
J: TRBJ1-5
size: NA
CDR3: CASMQMGSNQPQHF
DNA: TGTGCCAGTATGCAGATGGGAAGCAATCAGCCCCAGCATTTT

V: TRBV27
D: NA
J: TRBJ2-1
size: few
CDR3: CASRGTQVWYNEQFF
DNA: TGTGCCAGCAGGGGGACCCAGGTGTGGTACAATGAGCAGTTCTTC

V: TRBV20-1
D: TRBD2
J: TRBJ2-1
size: NA
CDR3: CSARDGRGGLNEQFF
DNA: TGCAGTGCTAGAGATGGGCGGGGGGGCCTCAATGAGCAGTTCTTC

V: TRBV20-1
D: NA
J: TRBJ1-5
size: few
CDR3: CSARDHGDGNQPQHF
DNA: TGCAGTGCTAGAGATCATGGGGACGGCAATCAGCCCCAGCATTTT

V: TRBV29-1
D: NA
J: TRBJ2-2
size: NA
CDR3: CSVSGAVVAGELFF
DNA: TGCAGCGTTTCGGGGGCTGTAGTCGCCGGGGAGCTGTTTTTT

V: TRBV7-2
D: NA
J: TRBJ1-4
size: NA
CDR3: CASSLSQGTGKLFF
DNA: TGTGCCAGCAGCTTAAGCCAGGGGACTGGGAAACTGTTTTTT

V: TRBV6-2/TRBV6-3
D: TRBD2
J: TRBJ2-3
size: few
CDR3: CASRGSGEDTQYF
DNA: TGTGCCAGCAGGGGTAGCGGGGAGGATACGCAGTATTTT

V: TRBV30
D: NA
J: TRBJ2-7
size: NA
CDR3: CAWRKHEYEQYF
DNA: TGTGCCTGGAGGAAACACGAATACGAGCAGTACTTC

V: TRBV4-1
D: NA
J: TRBJ2-7
size: NA
CDR3: CASARDGVYEQYF
DNA: TGCGCCAGCGCCCGGGACGGGGTCTACGAGCAGTACTTC

V: TRBV4-3
D: NA
J: TRBJ1-1
size: few
CDR3: CASSQLQYTEAFF
DNA: TGCGCCAGCAGCCAGCTACAGTACACTGAAGCTTTCTTT

V: TRBV2
D: TRBD1
J: TRBJ2-5
size: NA
CDR3: CASRWTGPETQYF
DNA: TGTGCCAGCAGGTGGACAGGGCCGGAGACCCAGTACTTC

V: TRBV7-2
D: NA
J: TRBJ2-3
size: NA
CDR3: CASSWRGSSTDTQYF
DNA: TGTGCCAGCAGCTGGAGAGGGTCAAGCACAGATACGCAGTATTTT

V: TRBV28
D: NA
J: TRBJ1-1
size: NA
CDR3: CASSPGGAHTEAFF
DNA: TGTGCCAGCAGTCCTGGGGGGGCCCACACTGAAGCTTTCTTT

V: TRBV20-1
D: TRBD1
J: TRBJ1-1
size: NA
CDR3: CSVSTGRDTEAFF
DNA: TGCAGTGTTTCGACAGGGAGGGACACTGAAGCTTTCTTT

V: TRBV2
D: NA
J: TRBJ2-2
size: NA
CDR3: CASRRGRNTGELFF
DNA: TGTGCCAGCAGACGAGGCCGTAACACCGGGGAGCTGTTTTTT

V: TRBV20-1
D: TRBD1
J: TRBJ1-5
size: NA
CDR3: CSASSQGDMGNQPQHF
DNA: TGCAGTGCTAGTTCGCAGGGGGATATGGGCAATCAGCCCCAGCATTTT

V: TRBV19
D: NA
J: TRBJ1-2
size: few
CDR3: CASRPSQPGGYTF
DNA: TGTGCCAGTAGACCCAGTCAACCCGGGGGCTACACCTTC

V: TRBV7-2
D: NA
J: TRBJ1-1
size: NA
CDR3: CASSPDSMGPNSEAFF
DNA: TGTGCCAGCAGCCCCGATAGTATGGGACCGAACTCTGAAGCTTTCTTT

V: TRBV7-9
D: NA
J: TRBJ1-1
size: few
CDR3: CASSLVVNTEAFF
DNA: TGTGCCAGCAGCTTAGTAGTCAACACTGAAGCTTTCTTT

V: TRBV5-1
D: TRBD1
J: TRBJ1-2
size: NA
CDR3: CASSWDRGEWYGYTF
DNA: TGCGCCAGCAGCTGGGACAGGGGCGAGTGGTATGGCTACACCTTC

V: TRBV9
D: NA
J: TRBJ1-1
size: NA
CDR3: CASSAREGEAFF
DNA: TGTGCCAGTAGCGCCCGGGAAGGGGAAGCTTTCTTT

V: TRBV5-4
D: NA
J: TRBJ1-2
size: few
CDR3: CASSSDTSNYGYTF
DNA: TGTGCCAGCAGCTCCGACACCTCTAACTATGGCTACACCTTC

V: TRBV6-1
D: NA
J: TRBJ1-3
size: NA
CDR3: CASSRGDLGNTIYF
DNA: TGTGCCAGCAGCCGCGGGGACCTTGGAAACACCATATATTTT

V: TRBV5-1
D: NA
J: TRBJ1-1
size: NA
CDR3: CASKWDITNTEAFF
DNA: TGCGCCAGCAAGTGGGACATTACGAACACTGAAGCTTTCTTT

V: TRBV20-1
D: NA
J: TRBJ2-3
size: NA
CDR3: CSASSTADTQYF
DNA: TGCAGTGCTAGTTCTACAGCAGATACGCAGTATTTT

V: TRBV12-3/TRBV12-4
D: TRBD1
J: TRBJ2-2
size: NA
CDR3: CASSFSLRGQGDTGELFF
DNA: TGTGCCAGCAGTTTCTCCCTGCGGGGACAGGGTGACACCGGGGAGCTGTTTTTT

V: TRBV6-2/TRBV6-3
D: TRBD1
J: TRBJ1-4
size: NA
CDR3: CASSYSKGQGATLFF
DNA: TGTGCCAGCAGTTACTCGAAGGGACAGGGGGCAACACTGTTTTTT

V: TRBV20-1
D: NA
J: TRBJ2-3
size: NA
CDR3: CSARAAGALDSFADTQYF
DNA: TGCAGTGCTAGGGCAGCTGGGGCCCTGGATTCCTTTGCAGATACGCAGTATTTT

V: TRBV27
D: NA
J: TRBJ1-1
size: few
CDR3: CASSFRRGTEAFF
DNA: TGTGCCAGCAGTTTCCGCCGGGGCACTGAAGCTTTCTTT

V: TRBV11-3
D: NA
J: TRBJ2-5
size: NA
CDR3: CASSLEGQNQETQYF
DNA: TGTGCCAGCAGCTTAGAAGGACAGAATCAAGAGACCCAGTACTTC

V: TRBV6-2/TRBV6-3
D: NA
J: TRBJ2-5
size: few
CDR3: CASSYSKDSVGTQYF
DNA: TGTGCCAGCAGTTACTCTAAGGACAGTGTGGGGACCCAGTACTTC

V: TRBV27
D: TRBD1
J: TRBJ1-2
size: medium-sized
CDR3: CASSQRGQGRGGYTF
DNA: TGTGCCAGCAGCCAACGTGGACAGGGAAGAGGGGGCTACACCTTC

V: TRBV12-3/TRBV12-4
D: TRBD1
J: TRBJ2-5
size: NA
CDR3: CASRPTGLETQYF
DNA: TGTGCCAGCAGGCCGACAGGGCTGGAGACCCAGTACTTC

V: TRBV11-2
D: TRBD1
J: TRBJ1-2
size: few
CDR3: CASSQTGGEYYGYTF
DNA: TGTGCCAGCAGCCAGACAGGGGGGGAATATTATGGCTACACCTTC

V: TRBV7-2
D: NA
J: TRBJ1-1
size: NA
CDR3: CASSLGASVAFF
DNA: TGTGCCAGCAGCTTGGGAGCCTCAGTCGCTTTCTTT

V: TRBV15
D: TRBD2
J: TRBJ2-3
size: medium-sized
CDR3: CATSRESLAGKYF
DNA: TGTGCCACCAGCAGAGAGTCACTAGCGGGAAAGTATTTT

V: TRBV6-2/TRBV6-3
D: NA
J: TRBJ1-1
size: NA
CDR3: CASSPLGHSTRDTEAFF
DNA: TGTGCCAGCAGTCCTCTAGGACACTCCACAAGGGACACTGAAGCTTTCTTT